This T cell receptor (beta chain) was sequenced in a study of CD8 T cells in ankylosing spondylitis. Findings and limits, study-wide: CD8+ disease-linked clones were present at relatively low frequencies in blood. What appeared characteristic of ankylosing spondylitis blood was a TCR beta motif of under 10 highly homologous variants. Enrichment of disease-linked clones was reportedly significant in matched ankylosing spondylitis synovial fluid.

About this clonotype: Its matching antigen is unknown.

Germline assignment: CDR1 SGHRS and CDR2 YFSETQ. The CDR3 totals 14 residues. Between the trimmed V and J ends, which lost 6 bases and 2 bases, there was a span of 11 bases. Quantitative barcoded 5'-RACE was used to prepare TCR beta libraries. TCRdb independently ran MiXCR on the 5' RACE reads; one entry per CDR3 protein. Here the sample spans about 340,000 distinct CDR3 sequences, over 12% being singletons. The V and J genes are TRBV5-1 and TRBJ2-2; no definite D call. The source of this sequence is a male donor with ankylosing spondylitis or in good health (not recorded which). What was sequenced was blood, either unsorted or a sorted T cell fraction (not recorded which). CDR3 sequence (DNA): TGCGCCAGCATTAGGGCAGAAAACACCGGGGAGCTGTTTTTT. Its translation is CASIRAENTGELFF. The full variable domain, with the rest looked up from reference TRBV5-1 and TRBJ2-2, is KAGVTQTPRYLIKTRGQQVTLSCSPISGHRSVSWYQQTPGQGLQFLFEYFSETQRNKGNFPGRFSGRQFSNSRSEMNVSTLELGDSALYLCASIRAENTGELFFGEGSRLTVL.